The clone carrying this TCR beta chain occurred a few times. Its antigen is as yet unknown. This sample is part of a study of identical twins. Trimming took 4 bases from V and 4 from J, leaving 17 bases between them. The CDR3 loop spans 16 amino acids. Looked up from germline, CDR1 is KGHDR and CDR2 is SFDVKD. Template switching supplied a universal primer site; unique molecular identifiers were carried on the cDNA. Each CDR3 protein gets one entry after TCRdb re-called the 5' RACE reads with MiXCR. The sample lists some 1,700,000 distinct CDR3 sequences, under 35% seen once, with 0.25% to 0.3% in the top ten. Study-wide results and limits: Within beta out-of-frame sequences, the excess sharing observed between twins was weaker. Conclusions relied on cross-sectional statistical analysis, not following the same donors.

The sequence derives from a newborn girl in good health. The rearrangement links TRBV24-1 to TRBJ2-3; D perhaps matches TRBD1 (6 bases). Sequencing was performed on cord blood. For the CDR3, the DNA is TGTGCCACCAGTGAATCTACAGGGCTGAGGGCAGATACGCAGTATTTT. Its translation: CATSESTGLRADTQYF.